Listed here are 29 T cell receptor beta chains from one sample, sequenced in a study of OX40 agonist ivuxolimab in advanced cancers. Generated by immunoSEQ multiplex PCR, the TCRdb table keeps only in-frame clones and is missing some. This table has some 17,000 clones, roughly 75% appearing once. The sequencing here drew on CD4+ or CD8+ T cells sorted from blood, taken in a trial of the OX40 agonist ivuxolimab. The source is an adult with an advanced solid tumor such as melanoma, head and neck, liver or kidney cancer.

This sequence joins TRBV7-2 and TRBJ2-3, with unresolved D. The V gene lost 4 bases and the J gene lost 5 bases, with 16 bases spanning the gap. Per the germline V gene, CDR1 is SGHTA and CDR2 is FQGNSA. The CDR3 contains 15 residues. Here the CDR3 DNA reads TGTGCCAGCAGCTCACTCGCTGGGCACCTAGATACGCAGTATTTT. Its translation is CASSSLAGHLDTQYF.

This clone appeared a few times. The CDR3 DNA is TGTGCCAGCAGCTGGAGGAGGACTGAAGCTTTCTTT. It yields the protein CASSWRRTEAFF. This sequence joins TRBV5-4 and TRBJ1-1; no clear D. Per germline, CDR1 SGHNT and CDR2 YYREEE (reference sequence). The CDR3 is made up of 12 amino acids. V dropped 3 bases and J dropped 5 bases, with 8 bases sitting between them.

By frequency in the sample, this clone is medium-sized. The genes are TRBV23-1 and TRBJ2-3; 8 bases are shared with TRBD1. TRBV23-1 is treated as an ORF (open reading frame) with a function not yet certain. The CDR3 has 18 residues. Trimming at V came to 0 bases and at J to 2 bases, leaving 10 bases not matched to a gene. The CDR3 protein is CASSQSRRQGYNTDTQYF. CDR3 DNA sequence: TGCGCCAGCAGTCAATCCCGTCGACAGGGGTATAACACAGATACGCAGTATTTT.

This clone rates as medium-sized. The chain couples TRBV29-1 to TRBJ2-1; D not resolved. There are 15 residues in the CDR3. The germline V and J ends were trimmed by 6 bases and 0 bases, with 15 bases remaining between them. The germline V gene has CDR1 SQVTM and CDR2 ANQGSEA. Here the CDR3 reads CSVVRFLNSYNEQFF. CDR3 sequence (DNA): TGCAGCGTCGTCCGGTTTCTGAACTCCTACAATGAGCAGTTCTTC.

This clone has only a few counts. This chain links TRBV30 with TRBJ1-5; 10 bases align to TRBD1. This CDR3 contains 15 residues. Germline loops: CDR1 GTSNPN, CDR2 SVGIG (reference sequence). J gave up 2 bases and V 2 bases, and 3 bases lay outside the gene matches. CDR3 region: CAWSTGTGGNQPQHF. The DNA of the CDR3 is TGTGCCTGGAGTACAGGGACAGGGGGCAATCAGCCCCAGCATTTT.

The gene calls are TRBV5-5 and TRBJ1-2; D remains unclear. CDR3 length equals 12 residues. Trimming took off 4 bases at V and 5 bases at J, with 9 bases between the two ends. Germline values: CDR1 SGHKS, CDR2 YYEKEE (reference sequence). CDR3 DNA: TGTGCCAGCAGCCAGACGGTATATGGCTACACCTTC. It encodes CASSQTVYGYTF.

The chain uses TRBV4-1 and TRBJ2-2; 14 bases agree with TRBD2. The junction had 7 bases not matched to a gene; V was cut back by 8 bases and J by 2 bases. Germline V CDR1 and CDR2: MGHRA, YSYEKL. The CDR3 is 17 amino acids. This chain's CDR3 is CASRPGTSGSNTGELFF. The CDR3 bases are TGCGCCAGCCGACCCGGGACTAGCGGGAGTAACACCGGGGAGCTGTTTTTT.

This clone was found a few times. J is TRBJ2-3 and V is TRBV27; the D gene is possibly TRBD2 (6 bases). V was trimmed by 7 bases and J by 3 bases, leaving 8 bases between them. The CDR3 consists of 12 residues. Per germline, CDR1 MNHEY and CDR2 SMNVEV (reference sequence). The CDR3 DNA reads as TGTGCCAGCATGGGGGGAACAGATACGCAGTATTTT. Translated: CASMGGTDTQYF.

V gene TRBV19 combines with J gene TRBJ2-2; 13 nucleotides agree with TRBD2. Trimming took 10 bases from V and 3 from J; bases not matched to a gene: 5. The CDR3 totals 15 residues. Germline CDR1 reads LNHDA; CDR2 reads SQIVND (reference sequence). The CDR3 here is CATGLAGAYTGELFF. CDR3 in DNA: TGTGCCACTGGACTAGCGGGAGCGTACACCGGGGAGCTGTTTTTT.

The gene calls are TRBV11-2 and TRBJ2-2, with 15 bases that match TRBD2. The germline CDR1 and CDR2 sequences are SGHAT and FQNNGV. J gave up 4 bases and V 5 bases, and 8 bases lay outside the gene matches. This CDR3 is built from 18 residues. In DNA, the CDR3 is TGTGCCAGCAGCCGAGGGACTAGCGGGAGGCGCGGCACCGGGGAGCTGTTTTTT. Protein: CASSRGTSGRRGTGELFF.

CDR3 in amino acids: CASSEYTEAFF. In DNA, the CDR3 is TGTGCCAGCAGTGAGTACACTGAAGCTTTCTTT. The chain links TRBV27 to TRBJ1-1; D ambiguous. Looked up from germline, CDR1 is MNHEY and CDR2 is SMNVEV (reference sequence). V was trimmed by 5 bases and J by 3 bases, leaving 4 bases between them. The CDR3 extends over 11 amino acids.

The V and J genes are TRBV2 and TRBJ1-5, with no clear D. From germline, CDR1 is SNHLY and CDR2 FYNNEI. Trimming cost V 2 bases and J 2 bases, with 7 bases left between them. The CDR3 is 14 residues long. The CDR3 DNA reads TGTGCCAGCAGTGAATGGCAGGGCAATCAGCCCCAGCATTTT. Its translation is CASSEWQGNQPQHF.

The chain has TRBV7-9 and TRBJ2-1; 7 bases align to TRBD2. This CDR3 region has 15 residues. The germline CDR1 and CDR2 sequences are SEHNR and FQNEAQ (reference sequence). The V gene end was trimmed by 1 base and the J gene end by 9 bases; junction bases not matched to a gene: 9. The CDR3 DNA follows: TGTGCCAGCAGCTTAGGATGGGAGGGTTTAAGTGAGCAGTTCTTC. It yields the protein CASSLGWEGLSEQFF.

The chain links TRBV15 to TRBJ2-1; 12 bases map to TRBD1. V lost 0 bases to trimming and J lost 8 bases; unmatched junction nucleotides: 5. Germline V gene data show CDR1 as LNHNV and CDR2 as YYDKDF (reference sequence). This CDR3 has 16 residues. CDR3 in amino acids: CATSREGQGAYDEQFF. The CDR3 DNA reads as TGTGCCACCAGCAGAGAGGGACAGGGGGCATACGATGAGCAGTTCTTC.

The V and J genes are TRBV9 and TRBJ2-2; the match to TRBD1 covers 7 bases. V trimming: 2 bases; J trimming: 1 base; junction bases outside the gene matches: 2. Germline V gene lookup returns CDR1 SGDLS and CDR2 YYNGEE. The CDR3 runs to 15 residues. The chain's CDR3 is CASSVGTVNTGELFF. CDR3 DNA sequence: TGTGCCAGCAGCGTGGGGACAGTGAACACCGGGGAGCTGTTTTTT.

A few counts support this clone. This chain connects TRBV6-6 to TRBJ2-5; TRBD1 might be the D (7 bases). V was shortened by 2 bases and J by 1 base, with 14 bases between the two germline ends. Germline-derived CDR1 and CDR2 are MNHNY and SVGAGI (reference sequence). The CDR3 has 16 residues. The CDR3 nucleotides read TGTGCCAGCAGTTACGACAACAGGGGAGGCCAAGAGACCCAGTACTTC. This gives the protein CASSYDNRGGQETQYF.

A few counts support this clone. This chain connects TRBV7-9 to TRBJ1-1, with a weak D call TRBD1 (5 bases). The length of the CDR3 is 13 residues. V shed 7 bases and J shed 0 bases, with 9 bases lying between them. The germline CDR1 and CDR2 sequences are SEHNR and FQNEAQ (reference sequence). CDR3 sequence (DNA): TGTGCCAGCACCCCAGGGTTGAACACTGAAGCTTTCTTT. It is translated as CASTPGLNTEAFF. The variable domain in full, completed from reference TRBV7-9 and TRBJ1-1, reads DTGVSQNPRHKITKRGQNVTFRCDPISEHNRLYWYRQTLGQGPEFLTYFQNEAQLEKSRLLSDRFSAERPKGSFSTLEIQRTEQGDSAMYLCASTPGLNTEAFFGQGTRLTVV.

V usage is TRBV2 and J usage is TRBJ2-3; TRBD2 agrees at 11 bases. Looked up from germline, CDR1 is SNHLY and CDR2 is FYNNEI. The V gene end was trimmed by 3 bases and the J gene end by 3 bases; junction bases not matched to a gene: 2. The CDR3 loop spans 15 amino acids. CDR3: CASSETSGITDTQYF. The CDR3, as DNA: TGTGCCAGCAGTGAGACTAGCGGGATTACAGATACGCAGTATTTT.

Remarks on this clone: One end of the junction varies from germline; a read error may be responsible. This rearrangement joins TRBV12-5 to TRBJ2-3, with 7 bases fitting TRBD2. CDR1 is LGHNT, CDR2 FRNRAP, per germline. The CDR3 totals 15 residues. For the CDR3, the DNA is TGTGCTAGGGGTTTGGGTGGGGGGGGCACAGATACGCAGTATTTT. Translation: CARGLGGGGTDTQYF.

This chain joins TRBV9 and TRBJ2-6, with D perhaps matching TRBD1 (6 bases). The CDR3 has 17 residues. CDR1 is SGDLS and CDR2 is YYNGEE in the germline V gene. V was clipped by 4 bases and J by 0 bases, with 14 bases between them. CDR3 nucleotides: TGTGCCAGCAGCCCTGCCGGGACACGCTCTGGGGCCAACGTCCTGACTTTC. Translating gives CASSPAGTRSGANVLTF.

V is TRBV11-2 and J is TRBJ2-5, with 12 bases matching TRBD1. The J call may be faulty, since TRBJ2-7 better matches the DNA end. This CDR3 is 14 amino acids long. The germline V gene has CDR1 SGHAT and CDR2 FQNNGV. CDR3 in DNA: TGTGCCAGCGAAGTCGGGACAGGGGGCCACGAGCAGTACTTC. This encodes CASEVGTGGHEQYF.

The chain has TRBV6-5 and TRBJ2-3; a possible D gene is TRBD1 (6 bases). Trimming pared 0 bases from V and 2 bases from J, leaving 12 bases between. In germline, CDR1 is MNHEY, CDR2 SVGAGI. This CDR3 comprises 16 residues. The CDR3 nucleotides are TGTGCCAGCAGTTACTCGGGGCAGGGGCTCACAGATACGCAGTATTTT. Its protein product is CASSYSGQGLTDTQYF.

The rearrangement uses TRBV14 and TRBJ2-7, with 8 bases aligning to TRBD1. CDR3 size: 14 residues. V lost 5 bases and J lost 6; bases outside the gene matches: 9. In germline, CDR1 is SGHDN, CDR2 FVKESK. The CDR3 sequence: CASSSPDRGAEQYF. Written as DNA, the CDR3 is TGTGCCAGCAGCAGTCCCGACAGGGGAGCCGAGCAGTACTTC.

This rearrangement joins TRBV7-9 to TRBJ1-2; 7 nucleotides match TRBD1. J lost 10 bases, V lost 0 bases, and 11 bases had no gene match. The V gene's germline CDR1 is SEHNR and CDR2 FQNEAQ (reference sequence). CDR3 length: 15 residues. The CDR3 nucleotides read TGTGCCAGCAGCTTAGCCGGGACAGAGACGGGCGTCTACACCTTC. This translates into CASSLAGTETGVYTF.

This clone was observed a single time. The J gene is TRBJ2-1, the V gene TRBV11-2, with TRBD2 matching 13 bases. This CDR3 has 18 residues. After removal of 5 bases from V and 7 bases from J, the junction contained 14 bases not matched to a gene. Germline CDR1 SGHAT, CDR2 FQNNGV. This CDR3 is CASSTPRTSGGAPNEQFF. The CDR3 coding sequence is TGTGCCAGCAGCACCCCCAGGACTAGCGGGGGTGCTCCTAATGAGCAGTTCTTC.

The chain carries TRBV27 and TRBJ2-1, with D maybe TRBD2 (6 bases). The CDR3 loop spans 16 amino acids. V was clipped by 5 bases and J by 4 bases, with 18 bases between them. The germline CDR1 and CDR2 sequences are MNHEY and SMNVEV (reference sequence). CDR3 sequence: CASSITTSIGYNEQFF. In DNA form, the CDR3 reads TGTGCCAGCAGTATAACGACTAGTATTGGGTACAATGAGCAGTTCTTC.

The V and J genes are TRBV27 and TRBJ2-2, with TRBD1 matching 8 bases. Unmatched junction bases numbered 5, after V lost 8 bases and J lost 3 bases. Per the germline V gene, CDR1 is MNHEY and CDR2 is SMNVEV (reference sequence). The CDR3 covers 14 residues. Here the CDR3 reads CASGSGGYTGELFF. In nucleotides, the CDR3 is TGTGCCAGCGGATCAGGGGGCTACACCGGGGAGCTGTTTTTT.

The genes are TRBV27 and TRBJ1-1; no reliable D call. The length of the CDR3 is 15 residues. Per germline, CDR1 MNHEY and CDR2 SMNVEV (reference sequence). Trimming stripped 5 bases from V and 5 bases from J, with 18 bases between. CDR3 sequence: CASSGVNGRGTEAFF. The CDR3 DNA sequence: TGTGCCAGCAGTGGGGTCAACGGACGAGGGACTGAAGCTTTCTTT.

The chain uses TRBV4-1 and TRBJ2-5, with TRBD2 as a possible D gene (5 bases). Trimming shortened V by 0 bases and J by 5 bases, and 16 bases separated the two germline ends. Germline V gene data show CDR1 as MGHRA and CDR2 as YSYEKL. The CDR3 extends over 16 amino acids. The CDR3 coding sequence is TGCGCCAGCAGCCAAGATCATGGGCTAGCTGGCGAGACCCAGTACTTC. Translated, it gives CASSQDHGLAGETQYF.